This TCR beta chain was obtained from a study of cytomegalovirus exposure and HLA in healthy donors. Notes on the study in general: In a later analysis, productive TCRs from donors in an Asian-associated ancestry cluster reportedly carried fewer N-insertions than the cohort mean.

The PCR ran on 60 Vbeta and 13 Jbeta primers. Per the study methods: Around 10 million of the about 80 million unique TCR beta chains counted in a later analysis were shared. Measured with immunoSEQ multiplex PCR; TCRdb has only the in-frame clones, and not every one. Clonal size and the V and J genes are those of that table, whereas D and trimming came from the DNA. The data hold about 210,000 clones, with roughly 82% observed a single time. Deletions cut 8 bases from V and 5 bases from J, with 12 bases between. The CDR3 length is 11 residues. Germline values: CDR1 DFQATT, CDR2 SNEGSKA (reference sequence). On this clone itself: Antigen specificity is unknown.

The receptor's source is a man aged 40-49 years in good health and CMV-seropositive. The chain employs TRBV20-1 and TRBJ2-5, with a tentative D call TRBD2 (5 bases). Specimen: PBMCs. The CDR3, as DNA: TGCAGTACTAAAAGAGGGGAGACCCAGTACTTC. Translation: CSTKRGETQYF.